Each of the 30 T cell receptor beta chains below was sequenced from the same sample in a study of T cell repertoires in cytomegalovirus infection (dated by TCRdb to about 2019). Sequencing relied on an Illumina HiSeq 1500. Through fastp at Q25 and MiXCR, TCRdb rebuilt clones from the public reads, retaining in-frame beta chains. Rows merge per CDR3 protein into single entries with the most common DNA and genes. Recorded for this sample are more than 400,000 distinct CDR3 sequences; approximately 25% of them occurred a single time. About 13% of the sample is held by the ten biggest clonotypes. The material sequenced was PBMCs. The source is a human donor in good health (CMV status not recorded). Some clones in this sample may be carry-over from other donors' samples.

The genes are TRBV19 and TRBJ2-7; D not resolved. CDR1 is LNHDA and CDR2 is SQIVND in the germline V gene (reference sequence). CDR3 size: 14 residues. V lost 1 base and J lost 4, with 11 bases in between. The CDR3 spells CASSIAGSNYEQYF. In nucleotides, the CDR3 is TGTGCCAGTAGTATAGCCGGTAGCAATTACGAGCAGTACTTC.

This clonotype was seen ten or more times. This chain connects TRBV19 to TRBJ1-5; D not certain. The CDR3 consists of 12 residues. Germline-derived CDR1 and CDR2 are LNHDA and SQIVND (reference sequence). V dropped 4 bases and J dropped 4 bases, with 5 bases sitting between them. CDR3: CASSKQNQPQHF. The CDR3 DNA is TGTGCCAGTAGTAAACAGAATCAGCCCCAGCATTTT.

This clonotype was counted only a few times. The gene calls are TRBV19 and TRBJ2-3; D call uncertain. Trimming removed 6 bases from V and 5 bases from J, with 12 bases in between. Germline CDR1 and CDR2: LNHDA and SQIVND (reference sequence). This CDR3 comprises 13 residues. CDR3 region: CASRQGSEDTQYF. Written as DNA, the CDR3 is TGTGCCAGTAGGCAAGGGTCAGAAGATACGCAGTATTTT.

This clonotype was seen ten or more times. Given a much more abundant clone one base away, this may be a read error. The rearrangement uses TRBV7-9 and TRBJ2-3; D gene ambiguous. CDR1 and CDR2 from the germline V gene are SEHNR and FQNEAQ (reference sequence). V lost 1 base and J 4 bases, leaving 3 bases between the germline ends. The CDR3 is 12 residues long. CDR3 loop: CASSLVSDTQYF. The CDR3 DNA sequence: TGTGCCAGCAGCTTAGTCTCAGATACGCAGTATTTT.

The CDR3 reads CASSTDRSHEAFF. The CDR3 DNA reads TGTGCCAGCAGCACGGACCGATCTCATGAAGCTTTCTTT. The V gene is TRBV7-6, the J gene TRBJ1-1; no reliable D call. Germline assignment: CDR1 SGHVS and CDR2 FNYEAQ. The CDR3 consists of 13 residues. V was trimmed by 5 bases and J by 7 bases, leaving 14 bases between them.

This rearrangement joins TRBV3-1 to TRBJ2-5; D call uncertain. The CDR3 consists of 15 residues. Germline CDR1 is LGHDT and CDR2 is YNNKEL (reference sequence). V lost 4 bases and J lost 4, with 16 bases in between. The CDR3 DNA sequence: TGTGCCAGCAGCCCGCAAGGCCGAACGGGAGAGACCCAGTACTTC. Protein product: CASSPQGRTGETQYF.

This clonotype was seen a handful of times. The chain carries TRBV5-6 and TRBJ2-5, with unresolved D. Trimming took off 0 bases at V and 9 bases at J, with 9 bases between the two ends. This CDR3 contains 12 residues. Germline V gives CDR1 SGHDT, CDR2 YYEEEE. CDR3 loop: CASSLGVGAQYF. For the CDR3, the DNA is TGTGCCAGCAGCTTGGGCGTAGGAGCCCAGTACTTC.

The J gene is TRBJ2-1, the V gene TRBV19; TRBD1 agrees at 10 bases. Trimming took 5 bases from V and 8 from J; bases not matched to a gene: 9. This CDR3 has 15 residues. The germline V gene has CDR1 LNHDA and CDR2 SQIVND (reference sequence). CDR3 loop: CASSSRQGARDEQFF. The DNA of the CDR3 is TGTGCCAGTAGTTCACGACAGGGGGCGAGGGATGAGCAGTTCTTC.

J is TRBJ1-1 and V is TRBV29-1; D not certain. This CDR3 contains 13 residues. Germline lookup yields CDR1 SQVTM and CDR2 ANQGSEA. With 3 bases removed from V and 1 base from J, the gap between germline ends came to 9 bases. This CDR3 is CSVEAPWNTEAFF. The CDR3 coding sequence is TGCAGCGTTGAGGCACCCTGGAACACTGAAGCTTTCTTT.

The chain uses TRBV5-5 and TRBJ2-7; 11 positions match TRBD2. The CDR3 has 15 amino acids. V was clipped by 5 bases and J by 4 bases; unmatched bases: 8. Looked up from germline, CDR1 is SGHKS and CDR2 is YYEKEE (reference sequence). Here the CDR3 reads CASRTTSGRIYEQYV. For the CDR3, the DNA is TGTGCCAGCAGAACAACTAGCGGGAGAATATACGAGCAGTACGTC.

This clonotype has ten or more counts. This rearrangement joins TRBV7-2 to TRBJ2-7; TRBD1 might be the D (6 bases). Deletions cut 5 bases from V and 0 bases from J, with 8 bases between. Germline V gene lookup returns CDR1 SGHTA and CDR2 FQGNSA. The length of the CDR3 is 13 residues. This CDR3 is CASSGDNSYEQYF. CDR3 DNA: TGTGCCAGCAGCGGGGACAACTCCTACGAGCAGTACTTC.

This clonotype was counted many times. The chain employs TRBV11-2 and TRBJ2-3, with D unclear. V gave up 5 bases and J gave up 2 bases, with 26 bases separating them. There are 19 residues in the CDR3. Germline assignment: CDR1 SGHAT and CDR2 FQNNGV. CDR3 nucleotides: TGTGCCAGCAGCGCTTATATTCCCCGCAGGAGAATCCCCACAGATACGCAGTATTTT. As protein: CASSAYIPRRRIPTDTQYF.

This clonotype was observed a few times. The CDR3 coding sequence is TGTGCCAGCAGTTACTTACGGACGGGTACTGAAGCTTTCTTT. Its protein product is CASSYLRTGTEAFF. The V gene is TRBV6-5, the J gene TRBJ1-1, with D hard to call. The CDR3 has 14 amino acids. The V end was cut by 1 base, the J end by 5 bases, with 11 bases between. Germline V gene data show CDR1 as MNHEY and CDR2 as SVGAGI.

The chain has TRBV20-1 and TRBJ1-1; D remains ambiguous. Germline-derived CDR1 and CDR2 are DFQATT and SNEGSKA (reference sequence). The V end lost 0 bases, the J end lost 4 bases, and 6 bases lay between the germline ends. CDR3 length: 12 amino acids. The CDR3 nucleotides read TGCAGTGCTAGAGAGGGTGGCACTGAAGCTTTCTTT. It specifies CSAREGGTEAFF.

The chain recombines TRBV7-2 with TRBJ1-4; 7 nucleotides align to TRBD1. The trim removed 5 bases at V and 7 bases at J, leaving 10 bases unmatched. The CDR3 runs to 15 residues. Germline assignment: CDR1 SGHTA and CDR2 FQGNSA. CDR3 amino acids: CASSRQGGAGEKLFF. The CDR3 coding sequence is TGTGCCAGCAGCCGCCAGGGGGGGGCCGGTGAAAAACTGTTTTTT.

The table lists this clonotype with many counts. The V gene is TRBV7-2, the J gene TRBJ1-2; TRBD1 matches at 7 bases. Germline-derived CDR1 and CDR2 are SGHTA and FQGNSA. Trimming at V came to 5 bases and at J to 2 bases, leaving 5 bases not matched to a gene. The CDR3 is 14 residues long. CDR3 amino acids: CASSKTGINYGYTF. CDR3 nucleotide sequence: TGTGCCAGCAGCAAGACAGGGATCAACTATGGCTACACCTTC.

This clonotype was seen a handful of times. The CDR3 sequence: CASSIDREEGRVNTEAFF. DNA for the CDR3: TGTGCCAGTAGTATAGATCGGGAGGAGGGGCGGGTGAACACTGAAGCTTTCTTT. The gene calls are TRBV19 and TRBJ1-1, with D tentatively TRBD1 (5 bases). From germline, CDR1 is LNHDA and CDR2 SQIVND (reference sequence). This CDR3 comprises 18 residues. V shed 0 bases and J shed 0 bases, with 17 bases lying between them.

The rearrangement joins TRBV5-5 to TRBJ2-1, with D uncertain. The germline CDR1 and CDR2 sequences are SGHKS and YYEKEE (reference sequence). Trimming took 2 bases from V and 10 from J, leaving 10 bases between them. The CDR3 covers 12 residues. CDR3 loop: CASSLLGVEQFF. In DNA form, the CDR3 reads TGTGCCAGCAGCTTATTGGGCGTCGAGCAGTTCTTC.

The sample holds many counts of this clonotype. The CDR3 DNA is TGTGCCAGCAGCCACCTTCCGGGGGTTGATAGCAAAAACATTCAGTACTTC. Its protein is CASSHLPGVDSKNIQYF. The rearrangement joins TRBV7-2 to TRBJ2-4, with D possibly matching TRBD2 (6 bases). The germline V gene has CDR1 SGHTA and CDR2 FQGNSA. The CDR3 is 17 residues long. Deletions cut 5 bases from V and 3 bases from J, with 20 bases between.

The chain joins TRBV7-9 to TRBJ1-2; possible D gene TRBD1, 5 bases. The CDR3 runs 14 residues. Looked up from germline, CDR1 is SEHNR and CDR2 is FQNEAQ (reference sequence). V dropped 1 base and J dropped 7 bases, with 13 bases sitting between them. CDR3 protein: CASSLGTGGTGYTF. The DNA for the CDR3 is TGTGCCAGCAGCTTAGGAACGGGGGGAACTGGCTACACCTTC. Full variable domain (outside the CDR3, taken from reference TRBV7-9 and TRBJ1-2): DTGVSQNPRHKITKRGQNVTFRCDPISEHNRLYWYRQTLGQGPEFLTYFQNEAQLEKSRLLSDRFSAERPKGSFSTLEIQRTEQGDSAMYLCASSLGTGGTGYTFGSGTRLTVV.

The chain couples TRBV7-2 to TRBJ1-3; no clear D gene. The V gene lost 1 base and the J gene lost 0 bases, with 7 bases spanning the gap. The CDR3 has 15 residues. CDR1 is SGHTA and CDR2 is FQGNSA in the germline V gene. CDR3 DNA: TGTGCCAGCAGCTTAGATACTCCCTCTGGAAACACCATATATTTT. The encoded protein is CASSLDTPSGNTIYF.

The chain couples TRBV24-1 to TRBJ2-1; 9 bases line up with TRBD2. This CDR3 has 16 amino acids. V gave up 4 bases and J gave up 5 bases; unmatched junction bases: 8. Germline CDR1 and CDR2: KGHDR and SFDVKD. CDR3: CATSDPLAGINNEQFF. CDR3 bases: TGTGCCACCAGTGACCCCCTAGCGGGGATTAACAATGAGCAGTTCTTC.

This clonotype was counted many times. V gene TRBV7-2 combines with J gene TRBJ2-1; D not certain. Per germline, CDR1 SGHTA and CDR2 FQGNSA. The CDR3 contains 12 residues. V lost 4 bases to trimming and J lost 10 bases, with 11 bases between them. The CDR3, as DNA: TGTGCCAGCAGCTCCCCGGGCCCAGAGCAGTTCTTC. Its translation is CASSSPGPEQFF. Based on the CDR3 plus reference TRBV7-2 and TRBJ2-1, the full variable domain is GAGVSQSPSNKVTEKGKDVELRCDPISGHTALYWYRQSLGQGLEFLIYFQGNSAPDKSGLPSDRFSAERTGGSVSTLTIQRTQQEDSAVYLCASSSPGPEQFFGPGTRLTVL.

This clonotype was picked up a small number of times. The genes are TRBV11-3 and TRBJ1-1; no reliable D call. This CDR3 contains 14 residues. Trimming shortened V by 4 bases and J by 1 base, and 10 bases separated the two germline ends. The germline CDR1 and CDR2 sequences are SGHNT and YENEEA. The CDR3 loop reads CASSSSSGNTEAFF. The CDR3 DNA follows: TGTGCCAGCAGCTCGTCCTCCGGGAACACTGAAGCTTTCTTT.

The rearrangement joins TRBV11-1 to TRBJ2-1, with no clear D. Per the germline V gene, CDR1 is SGHAT and CDR2 is FQDESV (reference sequence). Trimming took off 2 bases at V and 3 bases at J, with 14 bases between the two ends. The CDR3 sequence is 16 residues long. This CDR3 reads CASSLRSRPDYNEQFF. The CDR3 nucleotides read TGTGCCAGCAGCTTAAGATCGAGACCAGACTACAATGAGCAGTTCTTC.

This clonotype was counted ten times or more. The rearrangement uses TRBV6-5 and TRBJ2-1; D might be TRBD2 (6 bases). V dropped 0 bases and J dropped 4 bases, with 13 bases sitting between them. Germline V gene lookup returns CDR1 MNHEY and CDR2 SVGAGI. The CDR3 has 16 residues. The CDR3 here is CASSYSRGIGYNEQFF. The CDR3 nucleotides read TGTGCCAGCAGTTACTCGCGCGGGATAGGTTACAATGAGCAGTTCTTC.

This chain uses TRBV12-3 or TRBV12-4 with TRBJ1-5; D perhaps matches TRBD1 (6 bases). With 8 bases removed from V and 7 bases from J, the gap between germline ends came to 15 bases. The CDR3 runs to 13 residues. The CDR3 is CASWLGGIQPQHF. CDR3 in DNA: TGTGCCAGCTGGTTAGGGGGGATCCAGCCCCAGCATTTT.

This clonotype was recorded at least ten times. The chain recombines TRBV6-1 with TRBJ2-1; no definite D call. Per the germline V gene, CDR1 is MNHNS and CDR2 is SASEGT. V gave up 1 base and J gave up 2 bases, with 12 bases separating them. CDR3 length equals 16 residues. In nucleotides, the CDR3 is TGTGCCAGCAGTGAAGAGGATAGCAGAACCTACAATGAGCAGTTCTTC. Translation gives CASSEEDSRTYNEQFF.

This clonotype was seen at least ten times. This rearrangement joins TRBV7-2 to TRBJ1-2, with D possibly TRBD1 on 5 matching bases. This CDR3 is 13 amino acids long. The germline CDR1 and CDR2 sequences are SGHTA and FQGNSA. CDR3 coding DNA: TGTGCTAACAAGAGAAGCGGGGCGAATGGCTACACCTTC. The encoded protein is CANKRSGANGYTF.

This clonotype was seen only a few times. The chain recombines TRBV24-1 with TRBJ2-3; the D gene is possibly TRBD2 (6 bases). This CDR3 has 14 amino acids. Trimming pared 10 bases from V and 0 bases from J, leaving 13 bases between. Germline V gene data show CDR1 as KGHDR and CDR2 as SFDVKD. CDR3 coding DNA: TGTGCCACAAGAGACAGCGGGAGCACAGATACGCAGTATTTT. Protein sequence: CATRDSGSTDTQYF.